The rows below give T cell receptor beta chains drawn from one sample of a study of blood T cell repertoires in COVID-19. The assay was immunoSEQ multiplex PCR, and TCRdb's table has in-frame clones only and misses some. The sample shows roughly 260,000 clones, around nine tenths of them seen only once. The sample comprised PBMCs or T cells enriched from blood (not recorded which). These receptors were collected from a woman under 30 who had recovered from COVID-19. Both conserved end residues are part of each CDR3. The order of the fields is J gene, clone size, V gene, D gene, CDR3 protein, CDR3 DNA. A D gene is named only where the DNA matches it firmly. Clone sizes are given selectively: once, few, many, or a class where the clone is expanded.

J: TRBJ2-7
size: .
V: TRBV18
D: .
CDR3: CASSPQGGYEQYF
DNA: TGTGCCAGCTCACCTCAGGGCGGCTACGAGCAGTACTTC

J: TRBJ2-7
size: .
V: TRBV7-9
D: .
CDR3: CASSLYYEQYF
DNA: TGTGCCAGCAGCCTCTACTACGAGCAGTACTTC

J: TRBJ2-3
size: .
V: TRBV28
D: TRBD2
CDR3: CASAKRETFTDTQYF
DNA: TGTGCCAGCGCGAAGCGGGAGACGTTTACAGATACGCAGTATTTT

J: TRBJ2-7
size: .
V: TRBV11-2
D: .
CDR3: CASSTYYEQYF
DNA: TGTGCCAGCAGCACCTATTACGAGCAGTACTTC

J: TRBJ1-1
size: .
V: TRBV12-3/TRBV12-4
D: .
CDR3: CASSLREAAEAFF
DNA: TGTGCCAGCAGTTTGAGGGAGGCAGCTGAAGCTTTCTTT

J: TRBJ1-3
size: .
V: TRBV2
D: .
CDR3: CASTLRGEFAGNTIYF
DNA: TGTGCCAGCACTTTGCGGGGGGAATTTGCTGGAAACACCATATATTTT

J: TRBJ2-2
size: .
V: TRBV28
D: .
CDR3: CASSLGRRFNTGELFF
DNA: TGTGCCAGCAGTTTAGGACGGAGGTTTAACACCGGGGAGCTGTTTTTT

J: TRBJ2-5
size: once
V: TRBV10-3
D: TRBD1
CDR3: CAISPRDRERETQYF
DNA: TGTGCCATCAGTCCCCGGGACAGGGAACGGGAGACCCAGTACTTC

J: TRBJ2-7
size: once
V: TRBV3-1/TRBV3-2
D: .
CDR3: CASSQEGGYEQYF
DNA: TGTGCCAGCAGCCAAGAGGGCGGGTACGAGCAGTACTTC

J: TRBJ1-1
size: once
V: TRBV28
D: .
CDR3: CASSAVRGELGAFF
DNA: TGTGCCAGCAGTGCAGTAAGGGGTGAACTCGGGGCTTTCTTT

J: TRBJ2-7
size: .
V: TRBV5-1
D: .
CDR3: CASSRESGEQYF
DNA: TGCGCCAGCAGCAGGGAGTCGGGGGAGCAGTACTTC

J: TRBJ1-2
size: .
V: TRBV2
D: .
CDR3: CATPASGANYGYTF
DNA: TGTGCCACGCCGGCGTCGGGAGCTAACTATGGCTACACCTTC

J: TRBJ2-1
size: .
V: TRBV6-5
D: TRBD1
CDR3: CASTQGANEQFF
DNA: TGTGCCAGCACCCAGGGGGCGAATGAGCAGTTCTTC

J: TRBJ2-7
size: .
V: TRBV6-5
D: .
CDR3: CASTSSYEQYF
DNA: TGTGCCAGCACTAGCTCCTACGAGCAGTACTTC

J: TRBJ2-3
size: .
V: TRBV29-1
D: TRBD1
CDR3: CSVLPPGGASTDTQYF
DNA: TGCAGCGTCCTCCCCCCAGGGGGCGCAAGCACAGATACGCAGTATTTT

J: TRBJ1-6
size: .
V: TRBV30
D: .
CDR3: CAFERGLNSPLHF
DNA: TGTGCTTTCGAAAGGGGCCTTAATTCACCCCTCCACTTT

J: TRBJ1-4
size: few
V: TRBV7-8
D: .
CDR3: CASSLESGVYSSEKLFF
DNA: TGTGCCAGCAGCTTAGAGTCCGGGGTTTACTCCTCTGAAAAACTGTTTTTT

J: TRBJ2-3
size: .
V: TRBV5-1
D: TRBD2
CDR3: CASTTSGGAETQYF
DNA: TGCGCCAGCACCACTAGCGGGGGGGCTGAAACGCAGTATTTT

J: TRBJ2-1
size: once
V: TRBV28
D: .
CDR3: CASSLAGFNNEQFF
DNA: TGTGCCAGCAGTTTAGCGGGGTTCAACAATGAGCAGTTCTTC

J: TRBJ2-1
size: .
V: TRBV19
D: TRBD1
CDR3: CASSIHRGLNNEQFF
DNA: TGTGCCAGTAGTATCCACAGGGGGCTTAATAATGAGCAGTTCTTC

J: TRBJ1-3
size: .
V: TRBV24-1
D: .
CDR3: CATSARGNTIYF
DNA: TGTGCCACCAGTGCTAGGGGAAACACCATATATTTT

J: TRBJ1-1
size: .
V: TRBV3-1/TRBV3-2
D: .
CDR3: CASSQNRNTEAFF
DNA: TGTGCCAGCAGCCAAAACAGGAACACTGAAGCTTTCTTT

J: TRBJ1-5
size: .
V: TRBV7-9
D: TRBD1
CDR3: CASSIDREVQPQHF
DNA: TGTGCCAGCAGCATCGACAGGGAGGTTCAGCCCCAGCATTTT

J: TRBJ2-1
size: .
V: TRBV15
D: .
CDR3: CATSRVGGGAGNEQFF
DNA: TGTGCCACCAGCCGTGTTGGTGGGGGGGCGGGTAATGAGCAGTTCTTC

J: TRBJ1-4
size: .
V: TRBV7-9
D: .
CDR3: CASSLGLAQGEKLFF
DNA: TGTGCCAGCAGCTTAGGACTGGCCCAGGGTGAAAAACTGTTTTTT

J: TRBJ1-5
size: .
V: TRBV4-1
D: TRBD1
CDR3: CASSLSDRGGQPQHF
DNA: TGCGCCAGCAGCCTCTCGGACAGGGGAGGTCAGCCCCAGCATTTT

J: TRBJ1-3
size: once
V: TRBV4-3
D: .
CDR3: CASSQDFFSSGNTIYF
DNA: TGCGCCAGCAGCCAAGATTTCTTCAGCTCTGGAAACACCATATATTTT